Presented here are 11 T cell receptor beta chains from one specimen sequenced in a study of identical twins. TCRdb independently ran MiXCR on the 5' RACE reads; one entry per CDR3 protein. Here the sample spans about 690,000 distinct CDR3 sequences, less than 25% being singletons. These data also formed part of another study, on T cells expressing NK-cell markers.

Sequenced: PBMCs. Receptors were obtained from a woman younger than 30 in good health.

Concerning this clonotype itself: The junction departs from germline at one end; a sequencing error may be responsible. The chain carries TRBV7-3 and TRBJ2-5; 7 bases are shared with TRBD2. CDR1 is SGHTA, CDR2 FQGTGA, per germline. The CDR3 is made up of 17 amino acids. The CDR3 coding sequence is TGTGCCAGCAACTTAGCGTCAGCGGGACCTCAACCTGAGACCCAGTACTTC. It translates to CASNLASAGPQPETQYF.

This clonotype was counted at least ten times. The V gene is TRBV12-3 or TRBV12-4, the J gene TRBJ1-1, with D perhaps TRBD1 (5 bases). Trimming stripped 8 bases from V and 0 bases from J, with 13 bases between. The CDR3 consists of 14 residues. The CDR3 DNA sequence: TGTGCCAGCCGATTTCCAGGGATGAACACTGAAGCTTTCTTT. This codes for CASRFPGMNTEAFF.

Only a few counts were recorded for this clonotype. This chain joins TRBV15 and TRBJ2-1; no clear D gene. The CDR3 spans 12 residues. Germline CDR1 reads LNHNV; CDR2 reads YYDKDF (reference sequence). Trimming took off 0 bases at V and 10 bases at J, with 7 bases between the two ends. CDR3 DNA sequence: TGTGCCACCAGCAGAGACACTGTAGAGCAGTTCTTC. It yields the protein CATSRDTVEQFF.

In this sample, this clonotype turned up a few times. The rearrangement joins TRBV20-1 to TRBJ2-7; D remains ambiguous. The CDR3 loop spans 13 amino acids. Per germline, CDR1 DFQATT and CDR2 SNEGSKA (reference sequence). Deletions cut 4 bases from V and 3 bases from J, with 13 bases between. As DNA, the CDR3 is TGCAGTGCTACCAGCAGGAAAAACTACGAGCAGTACTTC. Amino acid sequence: CSATSRKNYEQYF.

This clonotype has a count of ten or more. The chain is built from TRBV10-3 and TRBJ1-2; 9 bases line up with TRBD1. This CDR3 is 14 amino acids long. The germline CDR1 and CDR2 sequences are ENHRY and SYGVKD. With 6 bases clipped from V and 4 bases from J, the junction kept 6 bases outside the gene matches. The CDR3: CAIREGQGTYGYTF. The CDR3, as DNA: TGTGCCATCAGAGAGGGACAGGGAACCTATGGCTACACCTTC.

The genes are TRBV5-1 and TRBJ2-2, with a weak D call TRBD1 (5 bases). V lost 6 bases to trimming and J lost 1 base, with 10 bases between them. Per the germline V gene, CDR1 is SGHRS and CDR2 is YFSETQ. CDR3 size: 14 residues. CDR3 in amino acids: CASTHDRNTGELFF. The CDR3 region has the DNA TGCGCCAGCACCCACGACAGGAACACCGGGGAGCTGTTTTTT.

V and J are TRBV10-3 and TRBJ1-4; D perhaps matches TRBD1 (6 bases). With 5 bases removed from V and 0 bases from J, the gap between germline ends came to 7 bases. CDR3 length: 14 residues. The germline V gene has CDR1 ENHRY and CDR2 SYGVKD. The CDR3 region has the DNA TGTGCCATCAGTAGGACAGCAACTAATGAAAAACTGTTTTTT. It specifies CAISRTATNEKLFF.

This chain links TRBV10-3 with TRBJ2-5; D remains unclear. This CDR3 is built from 12 residues. The V gene lost 0 bases and the J gene lost 5 bases, with 4 bases spanning the gap. Per the germline V gene, CDR1 is ENHRY and CDR2 is SYGVKD. The CDR3 region is CAISESKETQYF. The CDR3, as DNA: TGTGCCATCAGTGAGTCGAAGGAGACCCAGTACTTC.

This clonotype has a handful of counts. The chain is built from TRBV9 and TRBJ2-2; 7 bases agree with TRBD1. CDR1 is SGDLS and CDR2 is YYNGEE in the germline V gene. The V gene end was trimmed by 4 bases and the J gene end by 0 bases; junction bases not matched to a gene: 6. The CDR3 sequence is 16 residues long. This CDR3 is CASSPRTGTNTGELFF. The CDR3 coding sequence is TGTGCCAGCAGCCCTCGGACAGGAACGAACACCGGGGAGCTGTTTTTT.

This clonotype appeared many times. J is TRBJ1-1 and V is TRBV29-1, with 9 nucleotides matching TRBD1. Losses at the gene ends were 1 base for V and 10 bases for J; bases not matched to a gene: 7. This CDR3 has 13 residues. Germline CDR1 reads SQVTM; CDR2 reads ANQGSEA. The CDR3 region has the DNA TGCAGCGTTGAAGTGGGACAGGGCCTTGGAGCTTTCTTT. This gives the protein CSVEVGQGLGAFF.

This rearrangement joins TRBV5-1 to TRBJ2-7; TRBD2 agrees at 7 bases. The V and J ends lost 4 bases and 2 bases, in that order; junction bases with no gene match: 12. This CDR3 is built from 16 residues. Germline V gives CDR1 SGHRS, CDR2 YFSETQ. CDR3 nucleotides: TGCGCCAGCAGCCCCTACGAATCAGGGAGGGCCTACGAGCAGTACTTC. Its translation is CASSPYESGRAYEQYF. The whole variable domain, remainder taken from reference TRBV5-1 and TRBJ2-7, is KAGVTQTPRYLIKTRGQQVTLSCSPISGHRSVSWYQQTPGQGLQFLFEYFSETQRNKGNFPGRFSGRQFSNSRSEMNVSTLELGDSALYLCASSPYESGRAYEQYFGPGTRLTVT.